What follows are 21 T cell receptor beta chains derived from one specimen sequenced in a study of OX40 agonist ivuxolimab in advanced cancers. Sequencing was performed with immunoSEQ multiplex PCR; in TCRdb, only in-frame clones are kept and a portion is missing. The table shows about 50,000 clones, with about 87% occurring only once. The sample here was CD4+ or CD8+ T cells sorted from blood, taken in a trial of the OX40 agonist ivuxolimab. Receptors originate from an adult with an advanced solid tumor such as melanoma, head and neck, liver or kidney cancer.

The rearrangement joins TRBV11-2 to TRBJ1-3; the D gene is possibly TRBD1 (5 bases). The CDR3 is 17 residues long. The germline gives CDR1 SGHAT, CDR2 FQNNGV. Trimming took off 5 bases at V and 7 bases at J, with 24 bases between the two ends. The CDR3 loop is CASSPESPGPRRNTIYF. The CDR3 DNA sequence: TGTGCCAGCAGCCCGGAGTCCCCAGGGCCTCGCCGGAACACCATATATTTT.

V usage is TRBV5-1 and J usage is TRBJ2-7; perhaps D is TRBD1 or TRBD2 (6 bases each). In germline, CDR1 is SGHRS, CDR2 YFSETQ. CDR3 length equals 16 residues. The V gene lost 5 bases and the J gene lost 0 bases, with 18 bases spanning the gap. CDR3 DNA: TGCGCCAGCAGACGGGCCGCGGGACAAAGCTCCTACGAGCAGTACTTC. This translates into CASRRAAGQSSYEQYF.

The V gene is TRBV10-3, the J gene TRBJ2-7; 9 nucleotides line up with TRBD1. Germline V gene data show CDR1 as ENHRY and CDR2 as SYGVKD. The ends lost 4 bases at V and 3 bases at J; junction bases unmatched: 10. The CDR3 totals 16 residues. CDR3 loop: CAISGAMGQGSYEQYF. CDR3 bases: TGTGCCATCAGTGGGGCCATGGGACAGGGAAGCTACGAGCAGTACTTC.

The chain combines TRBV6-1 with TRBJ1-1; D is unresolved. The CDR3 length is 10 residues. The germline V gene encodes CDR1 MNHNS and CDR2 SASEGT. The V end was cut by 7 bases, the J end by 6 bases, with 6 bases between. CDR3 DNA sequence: TGTGCCAGCACTGGAGCTGAAGCTTTCTTT. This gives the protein CASTGAEAFF.

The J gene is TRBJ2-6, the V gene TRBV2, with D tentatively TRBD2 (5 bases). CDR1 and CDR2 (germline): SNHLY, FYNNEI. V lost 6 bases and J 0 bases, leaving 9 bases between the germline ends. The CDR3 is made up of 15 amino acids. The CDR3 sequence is CASRDGNSGANVLTF. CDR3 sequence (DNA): TGTGCCAGCAGGGACGGGAACTCTGGGGCCAACGTCCTGACTTTC.

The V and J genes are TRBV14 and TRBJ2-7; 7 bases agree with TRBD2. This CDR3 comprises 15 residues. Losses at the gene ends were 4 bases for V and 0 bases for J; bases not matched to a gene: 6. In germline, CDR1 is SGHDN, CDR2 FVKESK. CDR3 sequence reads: CASSRLGDYSYEQYF. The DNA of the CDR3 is TGTGCCAGCAGCCGGCTCGGGGACTACTCCTACGAGCAGTACTTC.

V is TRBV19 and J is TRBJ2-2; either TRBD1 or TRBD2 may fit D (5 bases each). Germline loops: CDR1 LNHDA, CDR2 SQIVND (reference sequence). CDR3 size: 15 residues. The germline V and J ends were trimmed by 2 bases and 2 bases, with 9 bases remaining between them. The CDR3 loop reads CASSISGANTGELFF. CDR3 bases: TGTGCCAGTAGTATATCCGGGGCCAACACCGGGGAGCTGTTTTTT.

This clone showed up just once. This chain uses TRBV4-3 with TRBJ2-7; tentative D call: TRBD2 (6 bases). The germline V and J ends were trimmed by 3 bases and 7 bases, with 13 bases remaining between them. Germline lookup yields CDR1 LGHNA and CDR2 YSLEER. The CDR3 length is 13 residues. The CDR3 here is CASSQGRGKEQYF. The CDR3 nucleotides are TGCGCCAGCAGCCAGGGGCGGGGCAAGGAGCAGTACTTC.

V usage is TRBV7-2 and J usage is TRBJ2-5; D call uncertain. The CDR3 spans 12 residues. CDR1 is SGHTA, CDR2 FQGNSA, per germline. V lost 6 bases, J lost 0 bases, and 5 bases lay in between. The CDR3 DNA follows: TGTGCCAGCAGTCAGTACCAAGAGACCCAGTACTTC. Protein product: CASSQYQETQYF. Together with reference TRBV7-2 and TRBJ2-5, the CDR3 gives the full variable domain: GAGVSQSPSNKVTEKGKDVELRCDPISGHTALYWYRQSLGQGLEFLIYFQGNSAPDKSGLPSDRFSAERTGGSVSTLTIQRTQQEDSAVYLCASSQYQETQYFGPGTRLLVL.

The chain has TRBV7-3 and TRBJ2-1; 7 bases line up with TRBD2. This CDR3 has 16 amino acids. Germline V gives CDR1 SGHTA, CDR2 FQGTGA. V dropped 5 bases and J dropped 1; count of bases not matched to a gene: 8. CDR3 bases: TGTGCCAGCAGCCCACGTGGCGGGGGATCCTACAATGAGCAGTTCTTC. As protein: CASSPRGGGSYNEQFF. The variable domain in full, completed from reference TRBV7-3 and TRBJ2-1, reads GAGVSQTPSNKVTEKGKYVELRCDPISGHTALYWYRQSLGQGPEFLIYFQGTGAADDSGLPNDRFFAVRPEGSVSTLKIQRTERGDSAVYLCASSPRGGGSYNEQFFGPGTRLTVL.

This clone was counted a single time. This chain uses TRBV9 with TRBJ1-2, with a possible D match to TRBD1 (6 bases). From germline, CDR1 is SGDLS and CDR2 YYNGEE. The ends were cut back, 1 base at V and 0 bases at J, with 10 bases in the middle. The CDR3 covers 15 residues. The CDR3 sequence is CASSVTGTPNYGYTF. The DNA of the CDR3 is TGTGCCAGCAGCGTAACAGGGACCCCTAACTATGGCTACACCTTC.

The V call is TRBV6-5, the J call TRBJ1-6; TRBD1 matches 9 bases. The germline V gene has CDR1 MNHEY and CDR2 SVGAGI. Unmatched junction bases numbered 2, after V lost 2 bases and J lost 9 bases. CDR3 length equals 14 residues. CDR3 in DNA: TGTGCCAGCAGTTACGGGACAGGGCGTTCACCCCTCCACTTT. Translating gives CASSYGTGRSPLHF.

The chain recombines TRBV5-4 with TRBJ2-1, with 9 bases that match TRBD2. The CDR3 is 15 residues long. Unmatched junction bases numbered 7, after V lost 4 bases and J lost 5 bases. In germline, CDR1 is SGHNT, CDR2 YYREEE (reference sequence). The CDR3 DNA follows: TGTGCCAGCAGCCCGACGGGACTAGCCCACAATGAGCAGTTCTTC. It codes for CASSPTGLAHNEQFF.

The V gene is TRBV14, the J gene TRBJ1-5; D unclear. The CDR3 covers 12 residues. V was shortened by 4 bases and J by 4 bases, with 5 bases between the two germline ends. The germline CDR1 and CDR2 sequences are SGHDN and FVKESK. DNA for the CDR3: TGTGCCAGCAGCCTCCATAATCAGCCCCAGCATTTT. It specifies CASSLHNQPQHF.

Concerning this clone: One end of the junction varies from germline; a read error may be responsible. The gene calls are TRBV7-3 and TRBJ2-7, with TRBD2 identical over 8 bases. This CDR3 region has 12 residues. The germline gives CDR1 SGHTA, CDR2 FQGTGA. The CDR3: CASSLSGSPPSF. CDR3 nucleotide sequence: TGTGCCAGCAGCCTGAGCGGGAGCCCACCTTCCTTC.

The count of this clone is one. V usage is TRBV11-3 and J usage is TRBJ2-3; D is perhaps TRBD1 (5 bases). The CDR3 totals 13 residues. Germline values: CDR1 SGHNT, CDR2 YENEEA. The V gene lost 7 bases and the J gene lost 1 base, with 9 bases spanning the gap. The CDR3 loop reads CASKRGGTDTQYF. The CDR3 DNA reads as TGTGCCAGCAAAAGGGGTGGCACAGATACGCAGTATTTT. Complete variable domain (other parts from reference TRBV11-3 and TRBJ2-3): EAGVVQSPRYKIIEKKQPVAFWCNPISGHNTLYWYLQNLGQGPELLIRYENEEAVDDSQLPKDRFSAERLKGVDSTLKIQPAELGDSAVYLCASKRGGTDTQYFGPGTRLTVL.

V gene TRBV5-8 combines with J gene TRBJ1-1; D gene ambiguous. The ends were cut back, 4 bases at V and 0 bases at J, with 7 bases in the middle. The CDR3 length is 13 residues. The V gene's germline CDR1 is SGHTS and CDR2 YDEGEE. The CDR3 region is CASSHQMNTEAFF. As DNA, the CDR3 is TGTGCCAGCAGCCATCAGATGAACACTGAAGCTTTCTTT.

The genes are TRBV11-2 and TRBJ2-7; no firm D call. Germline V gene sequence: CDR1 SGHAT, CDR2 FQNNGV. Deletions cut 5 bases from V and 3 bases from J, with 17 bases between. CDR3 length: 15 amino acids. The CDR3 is CASSPYPGPLYEQYF. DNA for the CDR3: TGTGCCAGCAGCCCCTATCCGGGTCCCCTCTACGAGCAGTACTTC.

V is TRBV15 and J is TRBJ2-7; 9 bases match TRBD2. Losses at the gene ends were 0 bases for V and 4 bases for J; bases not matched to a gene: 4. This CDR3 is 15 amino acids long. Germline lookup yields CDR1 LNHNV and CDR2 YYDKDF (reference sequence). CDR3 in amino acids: CATSRDIAGAYEQYF. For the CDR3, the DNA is TGTGCCACCAGCAGAGATATAGCGGGGGCTTACGAGCAGTACTTC.

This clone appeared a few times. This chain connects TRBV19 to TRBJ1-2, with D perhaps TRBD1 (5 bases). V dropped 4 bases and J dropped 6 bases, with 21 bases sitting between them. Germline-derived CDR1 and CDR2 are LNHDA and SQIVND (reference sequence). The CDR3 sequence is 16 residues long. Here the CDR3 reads CASSTSGTRRINGYTF. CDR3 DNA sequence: TGTGCCAGTAGTACATCCGGGACTAGGAGGATCAATGGCTACACCTTC.

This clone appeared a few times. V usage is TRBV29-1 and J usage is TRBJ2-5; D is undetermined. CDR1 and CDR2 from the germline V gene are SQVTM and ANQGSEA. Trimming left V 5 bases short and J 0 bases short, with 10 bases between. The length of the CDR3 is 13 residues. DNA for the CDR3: TGCAGCGTTCCGGTGGGGTACCAAGAGACCCAGTACTTC. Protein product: CSVPVGYQETQYF.